The TCR beta chain under discussion was sequenced for a study of early T cells in non-severe SARS-CoV-2 infection. Using its own MiXCR run on the 5' RACE reads, TCRdb lists one record per CDR3 protein. The table has 25,000 to 30,000 distinct CDR3 sequences, around 5.8% seen once. V was trimmed by 4 bases and J by 1 base, leaving 12 bases between them. Germline V lookup: CDR1 SGHTA, CDR2 FQGNSA. The CDR3 extends over 15 amino acids. This clonotype was picked up many times. The origin of this receptor is an adult who was a healthcare worker with PCR-confirmed SARS-CoV-2 infection or an uninfected control (not recorded which). This sample comprised whole blood, obtained at baseline. The V gene is TRBV7-2, the J gene TRBJ2-3; weak D call: TRBD2 (7 bases). CDR3 residues: CASSWGGRGTDTQYF. The CDR3, as DNA: TGTGCCAGCAGCTGGGGGGGCCGGGGCACAGATACGCAGTATTTT.